The T cell receptor (beta chain) described here comes from a study of shared clonotypes between healthy human individuals. The data were produced by immunoSEQ multiplex PCR, yet TCRdb's version contains in-frame clones alone and is incomplete. The data show some 2,400,000 clones, with approximately 94% seen just once and 0.13% held by the top ten. V dropped 4 bases and J dropped 7 bases, with 17 bases sitting between them. The CDR3 has 15 residues. Germline V gene sequence: CDR1 SNHLY, CDR2 FYNNEI. J is TRBJ2-1 and V is TRBV2, with D perhaps TRBD1 (5 bases). The clonotype originates from a young man in good health. The specimen was naive CD4+ T cells sorted from blood. Subset defined: CD45RA+ positively selected. This CDR3 reads CASSGGRVGGNEQFF. In DNA, the CDR3 is TGTGCCAGCAGTGGAGGCAGGGTAGGTGGTAATGAGCAGTTCTTC.